This paragraph covers one T cell receptor (beta chain) sequence. What it recognizes is unknown. PCR amplification relied on 60 Vbeta primers (plus 13 Jbeta primers). Assay used: immunoSEQ multiplex PCR; TCRdb lists only in-frame clones, some missing. The sample consists of 100,000 or so clones, about 78% of them appearing once. Germline CDR1 SGDLS, CDR2 YYNGEE. V was pared by 4 bases and J by 9 bases, with 8 bases between. The CDR3 totals 11 residues. The source of the sample is a study of cytomegalovirus exposure and HLA in healthy donors. Whole-study results and caveats: Altogether, 160 or so TCR beta chains were recorded as cytomegalovirus-associated.

The chain links TRBV9 to TRBJ1-3; D is undetermined. The sequenced sample consisted of PBMCs. This sequence originates from a man aged 30 to 45 in good health and CMV-seronegative. The CDR3 sequence: CASSSGITIYF. CDR3 nucleotide sequence: TGTGCCAGCAGCTCGGGGATCACCATATATTTT.